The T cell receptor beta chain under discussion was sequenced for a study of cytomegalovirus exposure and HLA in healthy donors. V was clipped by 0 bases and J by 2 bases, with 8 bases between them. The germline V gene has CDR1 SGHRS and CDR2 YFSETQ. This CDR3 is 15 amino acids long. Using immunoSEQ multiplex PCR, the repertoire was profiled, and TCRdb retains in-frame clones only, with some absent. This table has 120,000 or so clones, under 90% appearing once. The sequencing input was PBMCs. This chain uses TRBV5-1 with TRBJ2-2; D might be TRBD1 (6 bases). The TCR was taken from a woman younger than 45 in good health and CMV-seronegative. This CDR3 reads CASSLVGGNTGELFF. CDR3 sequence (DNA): TGCGCCAGCAGCTTGGTTGGGGGCAACACCGGGGAGCTGTTTTTT.